The entry that follows covers one T cell receptor beta chain sequence. TCRdb keeps only in-frame clones here, not all; method: immunoSEQ multiplex PCR. The sample lists 90,000 to 110,000 clones, roughly 91% occurring once. This record belongs to a study of siplizumab effects on memory and regulatory T cells. This CDR3 region has 15 residues. V lost 2 bases, J lost 6 bases, and 6 bases stayed unmatched. Per the germline V gene, CDR1 is MDHEN and CDR2 is SYDVKM. The TCR originated in a human donor in good health. This chain joins TRBV28 and TRBJ2-1; 8 bases match TRBD2. The source material was CD4+ T cells sorted from blood. CDR3 in DNA: TGTGCCAGCAGTTTAGCAGGGACTAGAGGCAATGAGCAGTTCTTC. Its translation: CASSLAGTRGNEQFF.